What follows are 28 T cell receptor beta chains derived from one specimen sequenced in a study of T cell responses to AZD1222 COVID-19 vaccine. TCRdb keeps only in-frame clones here, not all; method: immunoSEQ multiplex PCR. The data hold tens of thousands of clones, with 60% to 80% observed a single time. The source was peripheral blood, collected on day 0 of AZD1222 vaccination. All receptors come from an adult in good health.

The chain links TRBV11-2 to TRBJ1-2; maybe TRBD1 (6 bases). The V and J ends lost 5 bases and 7 bases respectively, with 17 bases between them. The CDR3 loop spans 14 amino acids. The germline V gene encodes CDR1 SGHAT and CDR2 FQNNGV. The CDR3 is CASSPFLQGGGYTF. The CDR3 nucleotides read TGTGCCAGCAGCCCTTTTTTACAGGGAGGTGGCTACACCTTC.

This clone was counted a few times. The chain uses TRBV6-5 and TRBJ1-2; 7 nucleotides match TRBD1. Trimming took 0 bases from V and 8 from J; bases not matched to a gene: 6. This CDR3 spans 14 amino acids. The germline CDR1 and CDR2 sequences are MNHEY and SVGAGI. Here the CDR3 DNA reads TGTGCCAGCAGTTACTCGTACAGGGGTGAAGGCTACACCTTC. Protein product: CASSYSYRGEGYTF.

The rearrangement uses TRBV29-1 and TRBJ1-2, with 8 bases identical to TRBD1. CDR3 length equals 13 residues. Germline values: CDR1 SQVTM, CDR2 ANQGSEA. The trim removed 4 bases at V and 4 bases at J, leaving 5 bases unmatched. The CDR3 here is CSVAGQGPYGYTF. The CDR3 coding sequence is TGCAGCGTTGCCGGACAGGGCCCCTATGGCTACACCTTC. Filled out from reference TRBV29-1 and TRBJ1-2, the complete variable domain reads SAVISQKPSRDICQRGTSLTIQCQVDSQVTMMFWYRQQPGQSLTLIATANQGSEATYESGFVIDKFPISRPNLTFSTLTVSNMSPEDSSIYLCSVAGQGPYGYTFGSGTRLTVV.

The J gene is TRBJ2-5, the V gene TRBV25-1; perhaps TRBD1 as D (6 bases). Looked up from germline, CDR1 is MGHDK and CDR2 is SYGVNS. The CDR3 extends over 13 amino acids. Trimming shortened V by 6 bases and J by 4 bases, and 12 bases separated the two germline ends. Here the CDR3 DNA reads TGTGCCAGCAGAGGACAGAGGGGAGAGACCCAGTACTTC. The encoded protein is CASRGQRGETQYF.

The rearrangement uses TRBV5-1 and TRBJ1-4; D gene uncertain. The CDR3 spans 15 residues. From germline, CDR1 is SGHRS and CDR2 YFSETQ. The V gene lost 0 bases and the J gene lost 3 bases, with 9 bases spanning the gap. Written as DNA, the CDR3 is TGCGCCAGCAGCTTGGGCCAGGACCCTAATGAAAAACTGTTTTTT. Its translation: CASSLGQDPNEKLFF.

The chain links TRBV2 to TRBJ2-2; TRBD2 matches 15 bases. Germline CDR1 SNHLY, CDR2 FYNNEI. The CDR3 extends over 15 amino acids. V shed 9 bases and J 6 bases; nucleotides not matched to a gene: 5. The DNA of the CDR3 is TGTGCCAGTGGACTAGCGGGAGGGCTGGCCGGGGAGCTGTTTTTT. Amino acids: CASGLAGGLAGELFF.

The chain combines TRBV3-1 (or the pseudogene TRBV3-2) with TRBJ1-6, with 10 bases that match TRBD1. Per germline, CDR1 LGHDT and CDR2 YNNKEL (reference sequence). V dropped 5 bases and J dropped 3; count of bases not matched to a gene: 4. CDR3 length equals 16 residues. The DNA of the CDR3 is TGTGCCAGCAGCAACCGGGACAGGGGCTATAATTCACCCCTCCACTTT. This codes for CASSNRDRGYNSPLHF.

The V and J genes are TRBV4-1 and TRBJ2-4; 7 nucleotides line up with TRBD2. The length of the CDR3 is 17 residues. The germline gives CDR1 MGHRA, CDR2 YSYEKL. J gave up 6 bases and V 0 bases, and 11 bases lay outside the gene matches. CDR3 sequence reads: CASSQDRGTSELNIQYF. The CDR3 region has the DNA TGCGCCAGCAGCCAAGATAGGGGAACTAGCGAATTAAACATTCAGTACTTC.

V and J are TRBV6-5 and TRBJ1-3; D perhaps matches TRBD1 (6 bases). Between the trimmed V and J ends, which lost 0 bases and 2 bases, there was a span of 11 bases. Germline V gene data show CDR1 as MNHEY and CDR2 as SVGAGI. The CDR3 sequence is 16 residues long. The CDR3 sequence is CASSYSTGGAGNTIYF. The CDR3, as DNA: TGTGCCAGCAGTTACTCTACCGGGGGCGCTGGAAACACCATATATTTT.

In nucleotides, the CDR3 is TGTGCCAGCAGCGTAGCTGCAAGGACAGGGACCGGGGAGCTGTTTTTT. Encoded protein: CASSVAARTGTGELFF. The gene calls are TRBV9 and TRBJ2-2; 8 nucleotides line up with TRBD1. V lost 0 bases to trimming and J lost 5 bases; unmatched junction nucleotides: 6. This CDR3 has 16 amino acids. In germline, CDR1 is SGDLS, CDR2 YYNGEE.

This clone was detected a few times. The V call is TRBV6-1, the J call TRBJ2-2; D ambiguous. Trimming left V 2 bases short and J 3 bases short, with 16 bases between. The germline CDR1 and CDR2 sequences are MNHNS and SASEGT. The CDR3 length is 17 residues. The CDR3: CASSENKQPLDTGELFF. The CDR3 DNA follows: TGTGCCAGCAGTGAAAATAAACAGCCCCTCGACACCGGGGAGCTGTTTTTT.

The table lists this clone with a few counts. V and J are TRBV7-6 and TRBJ1-1; perhaps TRBD1 as D (5 bases). V lost 5 bases, J lost 4 bases, and 11 bases lay in between. The length of the CDR3 is 13 residues. Germline V gene lookup returns CDR1 SGHVS and CDR2 FNYEAQ. The CDR3: CASSPGGFTEAFF. The CDR3, as DNA: TGTGCCAGCAGCCCCGGGGGGTTCACTGAAGCTTTCTTT.

V usage is TRBV27 and J usage is TRBJ2-7; no clear D gene. V shed 0 bases and J shed 2 bases, with 8 bases lying between them. The CDR3 is 14 residues long. Germline V gene lookup returns CDR1 MNHEY and CDR2 SMNVEV (reference sequence). The CDR3 sequence is CASSLSGPTYEQYF. CDR3 in DNA: TGTGCCAGCAGTTTATCAGGGCCCACCTACGAGCAGTACTTC.

The rearrangement links TRBV4-3 to TRBJ2-2; weak D call: TRBD2 (6 bases). This CDR3 has 15 residues. V lost 3 bases, J lost 3 bases, and 11 bases lay in between. In germline, CDR1 is LGHNA, CDR2 YSLEER. The CDR3 bases are TGCGCCAGCAGCCAGGGAGGCTCCTACACCGGGGAGCTGTTTTTT. Residues: CASSQGGSYTGELFF.

This clone has only a few counts. The chain links TRBV30 to TRBJ1-2; D ambiguous. CDR3 length: 13 residues. The V and J ends lost 0 bases and 4 bases respectively, with 9 bases between them. CDR1 and CDR2 (germline): GTSNPN, SVGIG (reference sequence). The CDR3 region is CAWSVGVPYGYTF. Written as DNA, the CDR3 is TGTGCCTGGAGTGTTGGTGTCCCCTATGGCTACACCTTC.

This sequence joins TRBV25-1 and TRBJ2-5, with 10 bases matching TRBD2. CDR1 and CDR2 from the germline V gene are MGHDK and SYGVNS. This CDR3 is 16 amino acids long. With V trimmed by 1 base and J by 5 bases, 7 bases remained unmatched. In nucleotides, the CDR3 is TGTGCCAGCAGTGAATTCCCTAGCGGGAGCCAGGAGACCCAGTACTTC. This encodes CASSEFPSGSQETQYF. The full variable domain, in which reference TRBV25-1 and TRBJ2-5 provide the parts outside the CDR3, is EADIYQTPRYLVIGTGKKITLECSQTMGHDKMYWYQQDPGMELHLIHYSYGVNSTEKGDLSSESTVSRIRTEHFPLTLESARPSHTSQYLCASSEFPSGSQETQYFGPGTRLLVL.

This clone was seen repeatedly, ten times or more. This sequence joins TRBV7-9 and TRBJ2-1, with 8 bases that match TRBD2. The trim removed 5 bases at V and 15 bases at J, leaving 9 bases unmatched. CDR3 length: 12 amino acids. Looked up from germline, CDR1 is SEHNR and CDR2 is FQNEAQ (reference sequence). The CDR3 protein is CASSASGRRVFF. In nucleotides, the CDR3 is TGTGCCAGCAGCGCGAGCGGGAGAAGGGTGTTCTTC.

The chain links TRBV9 to TRBJ2-7, with 14 bases that match TRBD2. The ends lost 4 bases at V and 7 bases at J; junction bases unmatched: 4. Germline CDR1 is SGDLS and CDR2 is YYNGEE. The CDR3 consists of 14 residues. The CDR3 sequence is CASSPGLAGVEQYF. The DNA of the CDR3 is TGTGCCAGCAGCCCGGGACTAGCGGGAGTTGAGCAGTACTTC.

V and J are TRBV7-2 and TRBJ2-7, with 9 bases that match TRBD1. CDR3 length equals 14 residues. Germline loops: CDR1 SGHTA, CDR2 FQGNSA. V dropped 3 bases and J dropped 4; count of bases not matched to a gene: 4. CDR3: CASSFGTGTYEQYF. CDR3 DNA sequence: TGTGCCAGCAGCTTCGGGACAGGGACTTACGAGCAGTACTTC.

This clone was detected a few times. J is TRBJ1-1 and V is TRBV24-1; unclear D gene. CDR3 size: 14 residues. The V end was cut by 0 bases, the J end by 1 base, with 5 bases between. Germline CDR1 is KGHDR and CDR2 is SFDVKD. DNA of the CDR3: TGTGCCACCAGTGATTTGCCGGCGAACACTGAAGCTTTCTTT. It codes for CATSDLPANTEAFF.

The chain recombines TRBV6-2 or TRBV6-3 with TRBJ2-5; D is unclear. V was trimmed by 2 bases and J by 6 bases, leaving 4 bases between them. Germline-derived CDR1 and CDR2 are MNHEY and SVGEGT. The CDR3 is made up of 11 amino acids. CDR3 coding DNA: TGTGCCAGCAGTTACGAGAAGACCCAGTACTTC. Its protein is CASSYEKTQYF.

V usage is TRBV7-9 and J usage is TRBJ2-1; D is unclear. This CDR3 is built from 14 residues. Germline lookup yields CDR1 SEHNR and CDR2 FQNEAQ (reference sequence). The V gene lost 6 bases and the J gene lost 6 bases, with 15 bases spanning the gap. The CDR3 DNA follows: TGTGCCAGCAGGAACGATTTGTTAGGCAATGAGCAGTTCTTC. Amino acid sequence: CASRNDLLGNEQFF.

This clone has only one observation. The chain couples TRBV7-2 to TRBJ2-3; 10 bases match TRBD2. CDR3 length equals 13 residues. CDR1 SGHTA and CDR2 FQGNSA come from the germline V gene. J lost 6 bases, V lost 6 bases, and 3 bases had no gene match. In DNA form, the CDR3 reads TGTGCCAGCAGACTAGCGGGACTCGATACGCAGTATTTT. It specifies CASRLAGLDTQYF.

The chain combines TRBV30 with TRBJ1-5; no firm D call. Germline CDR1 GTSNPN, CDR2 SVGIG (reference sequence). Trimming pared 0 bases from V and 3 bases from J, leaving 6 bases between. The CDR3 extends over 13 amino acids. For the CDR3, the DNA is TGTGCCTGGAGTGTACGTACCAATCAGCCCCAGCATTTT. It yields the protein CAWSVRTNQPQHF.

The chain couples TRBV30 to TRBJ2-6, with TRBD2 as a possible D gene (5 bases). Trimming shortened V by 0 bases and J by 5 bases, and 11 bases separated the two germline ends. The CDR3 extends over 15 amino acids. In germline, CDR1 is GTSNPN, CDR2 SVGIG (reference sequence). CDR3 protein: CAWSVHEGWANVLTF. CDR3 sequence (DNA): TGTGCCTGGAGTGTACATGAGGGCTGGGCCAACGTCCTGACTTTC.

The J gene is TRBJ2-5, the V gene TRBV5-1; TRBD2 matches 11 bases. Germline V CDR1 and CDR2: SGHRS, YFSETQ. CDR3 length: 20 amino acids. J lost 2 bases, V lost 4 bases, and 19 bases had no gene match. The CDR3 coding sequence is TGCGCCAGCAGCCCCTTGTCCGCCGTCATAGCGGGAGGGGATCAAGAGACCCAGTACTTC. Its translation: CASSPLSAVIAGGDQETQYF.

About this clone: At the DNA level, this CDR3 is encoded by other sequences in the same sample as well. The chain combines TRBV5-1 with TRBJ2-3; 9 nucleotides line up with TRBD2. V trimming: 2 bases; J trimming: 2 bases; junction bases outside the gene matches: 3. Germline loops: CDR1 SGHRS, CDR2 YFSETQ. The CDR3 sequence is 15 residues long. CDR3: CASSLTSGSTDTQYF. As DNA, the CDR3 is TGCGCCAGCAGCTTAACTAGCGGGTCCACAGATACGCAGTATTTT. Drawing the rest from reference TRBV5-1 and TRBJ2-3, the complete variable domain is KAGVTQTPRYLIKTRGQQVTLSCSPISGHRSVSWYQQTPGQGLQFLFEYFSETQRNKGNFPGRFSGRQFSNSRSEMNVSTLELGDSALYLCASSLTSGSTDTQYFGPGTRLTVL.

This chain links TRBV27 with TRBJ2-7; TRBD2 agrees at 12 bases. CDR1 is MNHEY, CDR2 SMNVEV, per germline (reference sequence). Germline trimming cut 5 bases from V and 5 bases from J; bases unmatched to any gene: 7. The CDR3 loop spans 15 amino acids. CDR3 sequence: CASSKLAGGLHEQYF. The CDR3 DNA is TGTGCCAGCAGTAAACTAGCGGGAGGCCTGCACGAGCAGTACTTC.